The 21 T cell receptor beta chains below were found in one sample sequenced in a study of blood T cell repertoires in COVID-19. TCRdb's copy holds only in-frame clones and misses some; the assay was immunoSEQ multiplex PCR. Of 150,000 or so clones listed, 86% are singletons. The sequencing sample was made of peripheral blood. These receptors originate from a man in his forties or fifties with active or convalescent COVID-19.

The V gene is TRBV19, the J gene TRBJ1-5; 10 bases are a match to TRBD1. Per the germline V gene, CDR1 is LNHDA and CDR2 is SQIVND (reference sequence). This CDR3 has 19 residues. The J segment lost 0 bases and the V segment lost 7 bases, leaving 15 bases of the junction unmatched. The CDR3 sequence: CASKLVGTGAQNSNQPQHF. CDR3 DNA: TGTGCCAGTAAACTCGTTGGGACAGGGGCCCAAAATAGCAATCAGCCCCAGCATTTT.

J is TRBJ1-1 and V is TRBV27, with TRBD1 matching over 12 bases. The CDR3 length is 15 residues. V shed 5 bases, J shed 2 bases, and the junction held 3 bases outside the gene matches. CDR1 is MNHEY and CDR2 is SMNVEV in the germline V gene (reference sequence). CDR3 nucleotide sequence: TGTGCCAGCAGTCCAGGGACAGGGGGCAACACTGAAGCTTTCTTT. Residues: CASSPGTGGNTEAFF.

The rearrangement uses TRBV18 and TRBJ2-7, with 7 bases lining up with TRBD1. The CDR3 extends over 13 amino acids. The J segment lost 2 bases and the V segment lost 6 bases, leaving 4 bases of the junction unmatched. Looked up from germline, CDR1 is KGHSH and CDR2 is LQKENI. This chain's CDR3 is CASSRGQTYEQYF. The CDR3 nucleotides read TGTGCCAGCTCCCGGGGACAGACCTACGAGCAGTACTTC.

In this sample, this clone turned up a few times. This sequence joins TRBV21-1 and TRBJ2-7; TRBD2, the table's D call, was not compared with the DNA. TRBV21-1 is tagged as a pseudogene. This CDR3 is 16 amino acids long. DNA of the CDR3: TGTGCCAGCAGCACGCGACTAGCGGGAGTCTCCTACGAGCAGTACTTC. It yields the protein CASSTRLAGVSYEQYF.

J is TRBJ2-7 and V is TRBV11-2; weak D call: TRBD1 (5 bases). This CDR3 is built from 14 residues. The V gene's germline CDR1 is SGHAT and CDR2 FQNNGV. Trimming cost V 4 bases and J 3 bases, with 13 bases left between them. As DNA, the CDR3 is TGTGCCAGCAGCTCTCTGAGACAGAGCTACGAGCAGTACTTC. Amino acids: CASSSLRQSYEQYF.

This clone was seen a few times. V and J are TRBV19 and TRBJ1-1, with D uncertain. The CDR3 is made up of 14 amino acids. Deletions cut 6 bases from V and 1 base from J, with 12 bases between. The V gene's germline CDR1 is LNHDA and CDR2 SQIVND (reference sequence). The DNA of the CDR3 is TGTGCCAGTAGCCGGTCCGTTTCGAACACTGAAGCTTTCTTT. It encodes CASSRSVSNTEAFF. The complete variable domain, with remaining parts taken from reference TRBV19 and TRBJ1-1, reads DGGITQSPKYLFRKEGQNVTLSCEQNLNHDAMYWYRQDPGQGLRLIYYSQIVNDFQKGDIAEGYSVSREKKESFPLTVTSAQKNPTAFYLCASSRSVSNTEAFFGQGTRLTVV.

This clone was detected once. J is TRBJ2-1 and V is TRBV21-1; TRBD2, the table's D call, lacks a check against the DNA. TRBV21-1 is reported as a pseudogene. The CDR3 sequence is 16 residues long. CDR3 in amino acids: CASSKGWREGSNEQFF. In DNA form, the CDR3 reads TGTGCCAGCAGCAAAGGGTGGCGGGAGGGTAGCAATGAGCAGTTCTTC.

This chain uses TRBV9 with TRBJ1-3; D may be TRBD1 (5 bases). CDR1 and CDR2 (germline): SGDLS, YYNGEE. Trimming cost V 0 bases and J 4 bases, with 14 bases left between them. This CDR3 is 16 amino acids long. CDR3 sequence (DNA): TGTGCCAGCAGCGTAGACGCGCAGGGCTCAGGAAACACCATATATTTT. Its protein product is CASSVDAQGSGNTIYF.

The chain links TRBV7-9 to TRBJ2-3; D uncertain. This CDR3 spans 14 amino acids. Germline CDR1 is SEHNR and CDR2 is FQNEAQ (reference sequence). The ends were cut back, 1 base at V and 2 bases at J, with 7 bases in the middle. The CDR3 loop is CASSLDGATDTQYF. In nucleotides, the CDR3 is TGTGCCAGCAGCTTAGACGGAGCCACAGATACGCAGTATTTT.

The chain combines TRBV6-9 with TRBJ2-4; TRBD2 aligns across 10 bases. Germline V gene sequence: CDR1 MNHGY, CDR2 SVAAGI. The CDR3 contains 14 residues. V shed 11 bases, J shed 6 bases, and the junction held 10 bases outside the gene matches. This chain's CDR3 is CASGLAGDPNIQYF. Written as DNA, the CDR3 is TGTGCCTCGGGGCTAGCGGGGGATCCAAACATTCAGTACTTC.

The CDR3 coding sequence is TGTGCCAGCAGTCCACTAGCGGGAGATATTGGTGAGCAGTTCTTC. It is translated as CASSPLAGDIGEQFF. The rearrangement uses TRBV3-1 (or the pseudogene TRBV3-2) and TRBJ2-1, with 11 bases aligning to TRBD2. Germline V gene sequence: CDR1 LGHDT, CDR2 YNNKEL (reference sequence). With 6 bases clipped from V and 9 bases from J, the junction kept 10 bases outside the gene matches. The CDR3 covers 15 residues.

The rearrangement links TRBV5-1 to TRBJ2-3; 12 bases agree with TRBD2. Unmatched junction bases numbered 0, after V lost 0 bases and J lost 1 base. The CDR3 runs 16 residues. Germline V gene sequence: CDR1 SGHRS, CDR2 YFSETQ. In nucleotides, the CDR3 is TGCGCCAGCAGCTTGGCTAGCGGGGGGGGCACAGATACGCAGTATTTT. This codes for CASSLASGGGTDTQYF.

The chain links TRBV5-6 to TRBJ1-1; weak D call: TRBD1 (5 bases). Looked up from germline, CDR1 is SGHDT and CDR2 is YYEEEE. V lost 3 bases and J lost 6, with 15 bases in between. The CDR3 totals 14 residues. Here the CDR3 reads CASSYRGGDAEAFF. The DNA of the CDR3 is TGTGCCAGCAGCTATAGGGGAGGAGACGCTGAAGCTTTCTTT.

J is TRBJ1-5 and V is TRBV24-1; TRBD1 matches 10 bases. The junction had 11 bases not matched to a gene; V was cut back by 5 bases and J by 5 bases. The CDR3 totals 17 residues. The germline CDR1 and CDR2 sequences are KGHDR and SFDVKD. In DNA, the CDR3 is TGTGCCACCAGTGCCGCGACCGGGACAGGGGTCGATCAGCCCCAGCATTTT. This translates into CATSAATGTGVDQPQHF.

The J gene is TRBJ2-2, the V gene TRBV24-1, with D possibly matching TRBD1 (6 bases). The CDR3 is 17 residues long. Germline-derived CDR1 and CDR2 are KGHDR and SFDVKD. V lost 4 bases to trimming and J lost 0 bases, with 14 bases between them. CDR3 sequence (DNA): TGTGCCACCAGTGACCAAACGGACAGATCGAACACCGGGGAGCTGTTTTTT. Translated: CATSDQTDRSNTGELFF.

In this sample, this clone turned up once. This rearrangement joins TRBV11-2 to TRBJ2-1; TRBD2 agrees at 11 bases. Germline CDR1 is SGHAT and CDR2 is FQNNGV. The trim removed 6 bases at V and 3 bases at J, leaving 4 bases unmatched. This CDR3 spans 15 amino acids. CDR3 sequence reads: CASSSGLAGYNEQFF. DNA of the CDR3: TGTGCCAGCAGTTCTGGACTAGCGGGCTACAATGAGCAGTTCTTC.

The V call is TRBV3-1 (or the pseudogene TRBV3-2), the J call TRBJ2-7, with 13 bases matching TRBD2. The CDR3 extends over 14 amino acids. The trim removed 6 bases at V and 2 bases at J, leaving 1 base unmatched. From germline, CDR1 is LGHDT and CDR2 YNNKEL (reference sequence). In DNA form, the CDR3 reads TGTGCCAGCAGTGGACTAGCGGGGGCCTACGAGCAGTACTTC. Amino acids: CASSGLAGAYEQYF.

With respect to this clone: The sample holds other DNA sequences that translate to the same CDR3. J is TRBJ2-5 and V is TRBV4-2; 11 bases match TRBD2. Germline CDR1 LGHNA, CDR2 YNFKEQ. The CDR3 is made up of 16 amino acids. V trimming: 0 bases; J trimming: 1 base; junction bases outside the gene matches: 1. In DNA form, the CDR3 reads TGTGCCAGCAGCCAAGAAGGGACTAGCGGCCAAGAGACCCAGTACTTC. Encoded protein: CASSQEGTSGQETQYF.

The chain couples TRBV5-1 to TRBJ1-1, with TRBD1 as a possible D gene (6 bases). Germline CDR1 and CDR2: SGHRS and YFSETQ. CDR3 length: 16 amino acids. V was shortened by 4 bases and J by 1 base, with 17 bases between the two germline ends. This CDR3 is CASSLDRPSKNTEAFF. The CDR3 coding sequence is TGCGCCAGCAGCCTAGACAGGCCCTCCAAGAACACTGAAGCTTTCTTT.

This rearrangement joins TRBV20-1 to TRBJ2-1, with 10 bases aligning to TRBD1. Germline V gene data show CDR1 as DFQATT and CDR2 as SNEGSKA (reference sequence). The CDR3 has 16 amino acids. V trimming: 3 bases; J trimming: 3 bases; junction bases outside the gene matches: 8. In DNA, the CDR3 is TGCAGTGCTAGTCGCGCCCGGACAGGGGGCTACAATGAGCAGTTCTTC. Translation gives CSASRARTGGYNEQFF.

The V call is TRBV30, the J call TRBJ1-2; 12 nucleotides line up with TRBD1. The CDR3 is 14 residues long. Trimming at V came to 2 bases and at J to 14 bases, leaving 12 bases not matched to a gene. The V gene's germline CDR1 is GTSNPN and CDR2 SVGIG (reference sequence). CDR3 nucleotides: TGTGCCTGGAGTATGACCGGGACAGGGGGCGGTAAGACCTTC. Translated: CAWSMTGTGGGKTF.